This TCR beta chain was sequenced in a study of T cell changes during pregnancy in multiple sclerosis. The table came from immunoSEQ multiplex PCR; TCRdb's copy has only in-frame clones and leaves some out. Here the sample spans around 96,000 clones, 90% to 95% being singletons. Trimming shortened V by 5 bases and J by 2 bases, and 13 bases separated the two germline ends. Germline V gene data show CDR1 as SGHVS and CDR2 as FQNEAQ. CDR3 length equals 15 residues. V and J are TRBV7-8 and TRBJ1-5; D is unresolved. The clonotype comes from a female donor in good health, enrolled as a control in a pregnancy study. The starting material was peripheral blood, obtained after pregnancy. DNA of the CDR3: TGTGCCAGCAGCACTACCTTAGGTGGCAATCAGCCCCAGCATTTT. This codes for CASSTTLGGNQPQHF.